These 6 T cell receptor beta chains were all obtained from the same sample, sequenced in a study of sequential checkpoint blockade in melanoma. The method was immunoSEQ multiplex PCR; TCRdb's version includes in-frame clones alone and lacks a portion of them. The sample holds about 6,900 clones; 78% are singletons and the top ten take about 7.4%. Sample treatment: randomized to nivolumab then ipilimumab (arm A) or the reverse (arm B). The source was CD8+ T cells sorted from blood (inferred from file names), collected from a patient given nivolumab and ipilimumab in sequence. The receptor source for this set is a human donor with melanoma.

The genes are TRBV4-1 and TRBJ2-3; 9 nucleotides line up with TRBD1. CDR1 and CDR2 (germline): MGHRA, YSYEKL. Unmatched junction bases numbered 9, after V lost 4 bases and J lost 1 base. The CDR3 sequence is 17 residues long. CDR3 nucleotides: TGCGCCAGCAGCCCTATCCGGACAGGGGAGGGCACAGATACGCAGTATTTT. Protein product: CASSPIRTGEGTDTQYF.

This clone occurred a few times. This chain links TRBV9 with TRBJ2-1; 7 positions agree with TRBD1. J was trimmed by 0 bases and V by 3 bases; bases with no gene match: 9. The CDR3 length is 17 residues. Germline V lookup: CDR1 SGDLS, CDR2 YYNGEE. The CDR3 DNA follows: TGTGCCAGCAGCGGGTCACAGGGGCTTAGCTCCTACAATGAGCAGTTCTTC. It codes for CASSGSQGLSSYNEQFF.

J is TRBJ1-5 and V is TRBV7-9, with 9 bases aligning to TRBD1. The V and J ends lost 5 bases and 4 bases, in that order; junction bases with no gene match: 9. Germline CDR1 SEHNR, CDR2 FQNEAQ (reference sequence). This CDR3 has 16 residues. The CDR3 nucleotides read TGTGCCAGCAGCCTAGGAGGGACAGGGATTAATCAGCCCCAGCATTTT. Translating gives CASSLGGTGINQPQHF.

This chain joins TRBV11-3 and TRBJ1-5; 7 nucleotides match TRBD1. Germline V gives CDR1 SGHNT, CDR2 YENEEA. The trim removed 3 bases at V and 1 base at J, leaving 12 bases unmatched. The CDR3 consists of 18 residues. Written as DNA, the CDR3 is TGTGCCAGCAGCTTGGGCCAACGGGACAGATTAAGCAATCAGCCCCAGCATTTT. Amino acids: CASSLGQRDRLSNQPQHF. The whole variable domain, remainder taken from reference TRBV11-3 and TRBJ1-5, is EAGVVQSPRYKIIEKKQPVAFWCNPISGHNTLYWYLQNLGQGPELLIRYENEEAVDDSQLPKDRFSAERLKGVDSTLKIQPAELGDSAVYLCASSLGQRDRLSNQPQHFGDGTRLSIL.

This chain connects TRBV25-1 to TRBJ2-3, with D maybe TRBD2 (5 bases). Germline CDR1 MGHDK, CDR2 SYGVNS. The V gene lost 6 bases and the J gene lost 0 bases, with 22 bases spanning the gap. The CDR3 is 18 residues long. In DNA form, the CDR3 reads TGTGCCAGCAGCGCTTGGGGTGGACTCCTCCCTAGCACAGATACGCAGTATTTT. This sequence encodes CASSAWGGLLPSTDTQYF.

This clone was picked up one time. The chain combines TRBV7-9 with TRBJ2-7; D possibly corresponds to TRBD2 (5 bases). This CDR3 region has 15 residues. Trimming pared 2 bases from V and 3 bases from J, leaving 14 bases between. Germline V gene data show CDR1 as SEHNR and CDR2 as FQNEAQ (reference sequence). The CDR3 coding sequence is TGTGCCAGCAGCTTATTCGGGAATCCCCTCTACGAGCAGTACTTC. The encoded protein is CASSLFGNPLYEQYF.